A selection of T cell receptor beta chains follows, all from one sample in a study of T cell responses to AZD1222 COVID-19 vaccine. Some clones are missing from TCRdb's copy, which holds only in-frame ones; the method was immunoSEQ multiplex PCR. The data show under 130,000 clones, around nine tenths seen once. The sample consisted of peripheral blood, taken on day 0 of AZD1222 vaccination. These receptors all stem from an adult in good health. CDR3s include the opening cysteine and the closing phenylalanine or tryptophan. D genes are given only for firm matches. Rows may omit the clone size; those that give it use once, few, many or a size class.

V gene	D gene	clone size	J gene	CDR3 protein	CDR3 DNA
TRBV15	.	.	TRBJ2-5	CATTTSGGQETQYF	TGTGCCACCACCACCTCAGGGGGGCAAGAGACCCAGTACTTC
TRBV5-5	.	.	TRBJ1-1	CASSLTVLVTEAFF	TGTGCCAGCAGCTTGACTGTGTTGGTCACTGAAGCTTTCTTT
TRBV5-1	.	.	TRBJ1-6	CASSLGGSYSSPLHF	TGCGCCAGCAGCTTGGGGGGCAGTTATAGTTCACCCCTCCACTTT
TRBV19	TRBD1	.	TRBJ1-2	CASSPGQGPYGYTF	TGTGCCAGTAGCCCGGGACAGGGGCCCTATGGCTACACCTTC
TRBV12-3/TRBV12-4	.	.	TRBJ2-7	CASSFWTYEQYF	TGTGCCAGCAGTTTTTGGACTTACGAGCAGTACTTC
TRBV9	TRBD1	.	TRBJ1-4	CASSVGTGEKLFF	TGTGCCAGCAGCGTGGGGACAGGTGAAAAACTGTTTTTT
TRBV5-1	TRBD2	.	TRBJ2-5	CASSPGLAGEAQYF	TGCGCCAGCAGCCCGGGACTAGCGGGAGAGGCCCAGTACTTC
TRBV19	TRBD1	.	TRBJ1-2	CASKTGAGGYTF	TGTGCCAGTAAAACAGGGGCGGGTGGCTACACCTTC
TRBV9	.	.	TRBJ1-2	CASSPNLHGGPNNYGYTF	TGTGCCAGCAGCCCGAACCTCCACGGGGGCCCGAATAACTATGGCTACACCTTC
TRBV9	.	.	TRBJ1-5	CASSVAVSNQPQHF	TGTGCCAGCAGCGTAGCGGTCAGCAATCAGCCCCAGCATTTT
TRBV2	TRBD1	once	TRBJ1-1	CASSEATGGRTEAFF	TGTGCCAGCAGTGAAGCGACAGGGGGGAGGACTGAAGCTTTCTTT
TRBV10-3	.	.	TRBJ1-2	CAISEEGNYGYTF	TGTGCCATCAGTGAGGAAGGTAACTATGGCTACACCTTC
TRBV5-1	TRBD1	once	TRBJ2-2	CATSDRGRTGELFF	TGCGCCACTTCCGACAGGGGGCGCACCGGGGAGCTGTTTTTT
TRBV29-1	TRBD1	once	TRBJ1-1	CSVGTGREAFF	TGCAGCGTTGGGACAGGGCGTGAAGCTTTCTTT
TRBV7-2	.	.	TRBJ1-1	CASSRNRVLTEAFF	TGTGCCAGCAGCCGGAACAGGGTTTTGACTGAAGCTTTCTTT
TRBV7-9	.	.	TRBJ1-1	CASTRDGYTEAFF	TGTGCCAGCACCCGGGATGGGTACACTGAAGCTTTCTTT
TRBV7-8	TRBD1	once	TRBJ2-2	CASSFWTGRTGELFF	TGTGCCAGCAGCTTCTGGACAGGGCGGACCGGGGAGCTGTTTTTT
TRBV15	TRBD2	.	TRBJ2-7	CATSRDRGGVDEQYF	TGTGCCACCAGCAGAGATCGCGGGGGGGTCGACGAGCAGTACTTC
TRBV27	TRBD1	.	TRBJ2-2	CASNTGDRGNTGELFF	TGTGCCAGCAACACCGGGGACAGGGGAAACACCGGGGAGCTGTTTTTT
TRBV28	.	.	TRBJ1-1	CASTTSGSGDTEAFF	TGTGCCAGCACCACCTCAGGATCGGGGGACACTGAAGCTTTCTTT
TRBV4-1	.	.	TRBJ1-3	CASSQEAFSSSGNTIYF	TGCGCCAGCAGCCAAGAAGCCTTCTCGAGCTCTGGAAACACCATATATTTT
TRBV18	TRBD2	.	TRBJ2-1	CASSGRLAGVNEQFF	TGTGCCAGCTCAGGGCGACTAGCGGGAGTCAATGAGCAGTTCTTC
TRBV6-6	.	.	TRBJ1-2	CASSYLEDGYTF	TGTGCCAGCAGTTACTTAGAGGATGGCTACACCTTC
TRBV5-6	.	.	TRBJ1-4	CASSGQLNEKLFF	TGTGCCAGCAGCGGGCAGCTAAATGAAAAACTGTTTTTT
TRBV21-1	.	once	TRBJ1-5	CASSKANRPNQPQHF	TGTGCCAGCAGCAAAGCGAACAGGCCCAATCAGCCCCAGCATTTT
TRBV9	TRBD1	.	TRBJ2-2	CASNQLSGTANTGELFF	TGTGCCAGCAACCAATTATCAGGGACAGCGAACACCGGGGAGCTGTTTTTT